What follows describes a single TCR beta chain. Its antigen is currently unknown. The data were obtained in a study of PD-1 blockade in classical Hodgkin lymphoma. Study-level findings and limits: Initiation of nivolumab under 1 year after ASCT led to exclusion of patients.

Some clones are missing from TCRdb's copy, which holds only in-frame ones; the method was immunoSEQ multiplex PCR. Altogether approximately 99,000 clones are present, roughly 76% being singletons, with the ten largest covering about 16%. Germline V gene sequence: CDR1 LNHDA, CDR2 SQIVND (reference sequence). Trimming cost V 3 bases and J 4 bases, with 13 bases left between them. This CDR3 has 15 residues. All patients experienced relapse after autologous stem cell transplantation, and brentuximab vedotin exposure was variable. The TCR was taken from a human donor with classical Hodgkin lymphoma. Material: peripheral blood mononuclear cells (PBMCs), obtained before the second cycle of nivolumab. The V gene is TRBV19, the J gene TRBJ1-5; D possibly corresponds to TRBD1 (5 bases). Here the CDR3 DNA reads TGTGCCAGTAGTATTAGTGACAGAACAAATCAGCCCCAGCATTTT. Encoded protein: CASSISDRTNQPQHF.